One and the same sample provided the 16 T cell receptor beta chains below, sequenced in a study of Ad26.COV2.S vaccination and SARS-CoV-2 variants (dated by TCRdb to about 2021). To prepare the library, the immunoSEQ multiplex PCR assay was applied. Not all clones reach the TCRdb copy of this immuneACCESS table, which keeps in-frame sequences only. Checked studies attribute under half of the gap to unresolved V genes and leave the rest unexplained. The sample table shows about 250,000 clones, and 70% to 90% are seen once. Jointly, the top ten make up about 3.5% of the sample. Interpreted using the paper, the treatment or condition label stands for: 15 to 20 received Ad26.COV2.S at low or high dose, single or two shots; five or six received placebo; per-sample allocation not given. Repertoires of vaccine and placebo recipients were sequenced from samples collected on day 63 after the first injection.

The sequenced sample was peripheral blood, obtained in a trial of Ad26.COV2.S vaccine versus placebo. The receptors shown here come from a person aged 18-65 years who received the Ad26.COV2.S COVID-19 vaccine or a placebo.

V usage is TRBV7-2 and J usage is TRBJ2-5; D is possibly TRBD1 or TRBD2 (5 bases each). Germline loops: CDR1 SGHTA, CDR2 FQGNSA. Trimming pared 5 bases from V and 3 bases from J, leaving 10 bases between. The CDR3 covers 13 residues. The CDR3 nucleotides read TGTGCCAGCAGCCGGGACCAAAAAGAGACCCAGTACTTC. Protein: CASSRDQKETQYF.

This chain links TRBV3-1 (or the pseudogene TRBV3-2) with TRBJ1-5, with 11 bases lining up with TRBD1. With 4 bases clipped from V and 3 bases from J, the junction kept 8 bases outside the gene matches. Germline CDR1 is LGHDT and CDR2 is YNNKEL (reference sequence). The CDR3 loop spans 17 amino acids. Written as DNA, the CDR3 is TGTGCCAGCAGCCCAACCGGACAGGGGGCCCTCAATCAGCCCCAGCATTTT. Its translation: CASSPTGQGALNQPQHF.

A single count supports this clone. The chain joins TRBV3-1 (or the pseudogene TRBV3-2) to TRBJ2-5; maybe TRBD1 (5 bases). The CDR3 covers 14 residues. Germline assignment: CDR1 LGHDT and CDR2 YNNKEL (reference sequence). Trimming removed 1 base at V and 4 bases at J, with 10 bases between. The CDR3 DNA sequence: TGTGCCAGCAGCCAAGCGAAAGGGGCAGAGACCCAGTACTTC. Translating it yields CASSQAKGAETQYF.

This chain links TRBV18 with TRBJ1-4, with D maybe TRBD1 (6 bases). Trimming pared 3 bases from V and 8 bases from J, leaving 13 bases between. Germline-derived CDR1 and CDR2 are KGHSH and LQKENI. This CDR3 has 14 residues. DNA of the CDR3: TGTGCCAGCTCACCCCGAGGGGGGCGAGAAAAACTGTTTTTT. Encoded protein: CASSPRGGREKLFF.

The DNA for the CDR3 is TGTGCCAGCAGCAACAACGGCGGCGTCGGCACAGATACGCAGTATTTT. Translation gives CASSNNGGVGTDTQYF. The rearrangement joins TRBV7-2 to TRBJ2-3; D not certain. The CDR3 is 16 residues long. Germline V gene sequence: CDR1 SGHTA, CDR2 FQGNSA. V gave up 5 bases and J gave up 1 base, with 16 bases separating them.

The genes are TRBV5-5 and TRBJ2-5; weak D call: TRBD1 (6 bases). Between the trimmed V and J ends, which lost 5 bases and 1 base, there was a span of 15 bases. The CDR3 is 15 residues long. CDR1 SGHKS and CDR2 YYEKEE come from the germline V gene (reference sequence). CDR3 sequence: CASSFGQPTQETQYF. CDR3 coding DNA: TGTGCCAGCAGTTTTGGACAGCCGACCCAAGAGACCCAGTACTTC.

The V gene is TRBV28, the J gene TRBJ2-3; TRBD1 matches at 7 bases. Trimming removed 5 bases from V and 3 bases from J; junction bases left unmatched: 5. Germline CDR1 and CDR2: MDHEN and SYDVKM. The CDR3 length is 14 residues. Written as DNA, the CDR3 is TGTGCCAGCAGTGAGGCAGGGGGTACAGATACGCAGTATTTT. Its protein is CASSEAGGTDTQYF.

This clone was counted only a few times. The chain has TRBV7-2 and TRBJ1-2; TRBD1 is a possible D gene (5 bases). Between the trimmed V and J ends, which lost 4 bases and 8 bases, there was a span of 17 bases. Germline V CDR1 and CDR2: SGHTA, FQGNSA. The CDR3 extends over 14 amino acids. CDR3 amino acids: CASSSNWDLAGYTF. CDR3 coding DNA: TGTGCCAGCAGCTCCAACTGGGACTTGGCCGGCTACACCTTC.

The chain has TRBV15 and TRBJ2-7; perhaps D is TRBD1 or TRBD2 (7 bases each). The CDR3 totals 19 residues. Between the trimmed V and J ends, which lost 1 base and 2 bases, there was a span of 24 bases. Germline-derived CDR1 and CDR2 are LNHNV and YYDKDF (reference sequence). CDR3 coding DNA: TGTGCCACCAGCAGAGGGGGAGGGGTTGACAGGGTCTACCCCTACGAGCAGTACTTC. This codes for CATSRGGGVDRVYPYEQYF.

This clone was seen only a few times. V and J are TRBV12-3 or TRBV12-4 and TRBJ1-1; D is unresolved. This CDR3 has 12 residues. Trimming removed 6 bases at V and 12 bases at J, with 17 bases between. Here the CDR3 DNA reads TGTGCCAGCAGAGCAGGCCTTGGGGAATCTTTCTTT. The encoded protein is CASRAGLGESFF.

This chain joins TRBV5-5 and TRBJ1-1; TRBD1 aligns across 8 bases. J lost 0 bases, V lost 3 bases, and 13 bases had no gene match. The CDR3 is 18 residues long. Germline CDR1 reads SGHKS; CDR2 reads YYEKEE (reference sequence). CDR3 residues: CASSSLFPGQALNTEAFF. In nucleotides, the CDR3 is TGTGCCAGCAGCTCGCTATTTCCGGGACAGGCCCTGAACACTGAAGCTTTCTTT.

The genes are TRBV5-1 and TRBJ2-2; D may match TRBD1 or TRBD2 (6 bases each). With 0 bases removed from V and 3 bases from J, the gap between germline ends came to 9 bases. This CDR3 is built from 15 residues. CDR1 and CDR2 from the germline V gene are SGHRS and YFSETQ. CDR3 sequence: CASSLDREDTGELFF. DNA for the CDR3: TGCGCCAGCAGCTTGGACAGGGAGGACACCGGGGAGCTGTTTTTT.

The J gene is TRBJ1-1, the V gene TRBV27; 8 positions match TRBD1. Losses at the gene ends were 8 bases for V and 6 bases for J; bases not matched to a gene: 5. Germline CDR1 reads MNHEY; CDR2 reads SMNVEV (reference sequence). CDR3 length: 12 residues. The CDR3 DNA follows: TGTGCCAGCGGACAGGGCGGCGCTGAAGCTTTCTTT. Translated: CASGQGGAEAFF.

This clone was observed once. This sequence joins TRBV10-3 and TRBJ1-2, with TRBD1 matching over 7 bases. Germline V gene data show CDR1 as ENHRY and CDR2 as SYGVKD. With 6 bases clipped from V and 7 bases from J, the junction kept 8 bases outside the gene matches. This CDR3 has 13 amino acids. CDR3 in DNA: TGTGCCATCAGCCTAACAGGGGTTGGTGGCTACACCTTC. Protein: CAISLTGVGGYTF.

V gene TRBV25-1 combines with J gene TRBJ2-1, with D possibly TRBD1 on 5 matching bases. The CDR3 is 13 residues long. Trimming shortened V by 6 bases and J by 6 bases, and 12 bases separated the two germline ends. The germline V gene has CDR1 MGHDK and CDR2 SYGVNS. CDR3 loop: CASRRGRVNEQFF. For the CDR3, the DNA is TGTGCCAGCAGAAGGGGCAGGGTCAATGAGCAGTTCTTC.

V and J are TRBV3-1 (or the pseudogene TRBV3-2) and TRBJ2-2; possible D gene TRBD2, 6 bases. V lost 2 bases and J 1 base, leaving 23 bases between the germline ends. The CDR3 sequence is 20 residues long. CDR1 is LGHDT, CDR2 YNNKEL, per germline (reference sequence). Here the CDR3 reads CASSQFFWGRPGVNTGELFF. In DNA form, the CDR3 reads TGTGCCAGCAGCCAATTTTTTTGGGGACGCCCGGGGGTGAACACCGGGGAGCTGTTTTTT.